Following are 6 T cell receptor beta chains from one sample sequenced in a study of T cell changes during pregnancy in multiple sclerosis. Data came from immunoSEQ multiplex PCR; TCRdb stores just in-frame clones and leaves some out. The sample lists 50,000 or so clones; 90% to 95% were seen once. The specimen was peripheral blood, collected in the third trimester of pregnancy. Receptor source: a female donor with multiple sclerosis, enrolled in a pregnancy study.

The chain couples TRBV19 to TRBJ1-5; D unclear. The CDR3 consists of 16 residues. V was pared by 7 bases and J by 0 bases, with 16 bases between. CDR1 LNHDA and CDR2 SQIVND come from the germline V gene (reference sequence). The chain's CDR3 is CASISGSLYSNQPQHF. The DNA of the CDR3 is TGTGCCAGTATTTCCGGGTCGCTTTATAGCAATCAGCCCCAGCATTTT.

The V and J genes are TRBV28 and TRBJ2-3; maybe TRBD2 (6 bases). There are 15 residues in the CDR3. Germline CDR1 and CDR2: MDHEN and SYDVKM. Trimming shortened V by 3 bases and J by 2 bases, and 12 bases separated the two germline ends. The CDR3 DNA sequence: TGTGCCAGCAGTTTTGGCGGGGTCTACACAGATACGCAGTATTTT. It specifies CASSFGGVYTDTQYF.

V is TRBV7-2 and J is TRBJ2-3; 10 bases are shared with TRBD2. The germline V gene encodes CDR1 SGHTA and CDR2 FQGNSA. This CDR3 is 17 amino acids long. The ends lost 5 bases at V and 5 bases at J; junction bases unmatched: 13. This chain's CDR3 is CASSLGSGRRVGDTQYF. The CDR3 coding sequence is TGTGCCAGCAGCCTTGGTAGCGGGAGGAGGGTGGGAGATACGCAGTATTTT. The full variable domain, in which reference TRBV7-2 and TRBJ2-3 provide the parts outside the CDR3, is GAGVSQSPSNKVTEKGKDVELRCDPISGHTALYWYRQSLGQGLEFLIYFQGNSAPDKSGLPSDRFSAERTGGSVSTLTIQRTQQEDSAVYLCASSLGSGRRVGDTQYFGPGTRLTVL.

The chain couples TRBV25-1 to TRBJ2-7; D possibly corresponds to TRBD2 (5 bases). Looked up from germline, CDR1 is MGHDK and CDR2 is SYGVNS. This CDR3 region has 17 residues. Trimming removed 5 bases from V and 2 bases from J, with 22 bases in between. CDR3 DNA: TGTGCCAGCAGTCCCATTGGTGAGCGGATGGAACCCTACGAGCAGTACTTC. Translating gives CASSPIGERMEPYEQYF.

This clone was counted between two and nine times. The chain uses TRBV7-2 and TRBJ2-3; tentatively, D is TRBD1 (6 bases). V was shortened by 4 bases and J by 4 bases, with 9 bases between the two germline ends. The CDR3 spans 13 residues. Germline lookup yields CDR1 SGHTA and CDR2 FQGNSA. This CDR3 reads CASSWTAADTQYF. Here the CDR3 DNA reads TGTGCCAGCAGCTGGACAGCCGCAGATACGCAGTATTTT.

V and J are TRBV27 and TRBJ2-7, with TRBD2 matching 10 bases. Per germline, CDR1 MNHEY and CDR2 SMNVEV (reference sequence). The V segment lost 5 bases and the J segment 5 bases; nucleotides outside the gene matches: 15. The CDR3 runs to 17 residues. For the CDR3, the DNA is TGTGCCAGCAGTATACGACCTAGCGGGAGTATTAGTGACGAGCAGTACTTC. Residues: CASSIRPSGSISDEQYF.